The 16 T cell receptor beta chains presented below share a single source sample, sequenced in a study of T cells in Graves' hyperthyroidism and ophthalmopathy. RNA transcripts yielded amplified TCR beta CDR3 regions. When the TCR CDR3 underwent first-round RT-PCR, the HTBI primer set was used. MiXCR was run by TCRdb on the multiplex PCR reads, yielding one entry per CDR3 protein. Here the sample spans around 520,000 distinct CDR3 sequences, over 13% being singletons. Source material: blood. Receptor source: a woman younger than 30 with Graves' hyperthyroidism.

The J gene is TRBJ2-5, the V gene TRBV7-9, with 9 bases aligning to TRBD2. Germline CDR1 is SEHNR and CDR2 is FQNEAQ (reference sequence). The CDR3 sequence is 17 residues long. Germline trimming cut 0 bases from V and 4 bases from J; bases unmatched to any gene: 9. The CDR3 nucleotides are TGTGCCAGCAGCTTAGCTGTTTTAGCGGGAGAGAGAGAGACCCAGTACTTC. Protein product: CASSLAVLAGERETQYF.

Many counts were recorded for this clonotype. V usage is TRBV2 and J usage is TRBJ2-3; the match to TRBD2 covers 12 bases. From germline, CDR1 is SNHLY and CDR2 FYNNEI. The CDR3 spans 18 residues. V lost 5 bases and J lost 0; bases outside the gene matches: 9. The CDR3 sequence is CASSPGTSGYASTDTQYF. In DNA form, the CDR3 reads TGTGCCAGCAGTCCCGGGACTAGCGGGTATGCTAGCACAGATACGCAGTATTTT.

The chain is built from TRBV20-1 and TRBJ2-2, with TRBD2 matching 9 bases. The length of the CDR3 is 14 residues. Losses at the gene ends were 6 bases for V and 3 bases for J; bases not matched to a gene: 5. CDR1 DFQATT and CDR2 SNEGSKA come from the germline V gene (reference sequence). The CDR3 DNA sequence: TGCAGTGCATCCAAGCGGGAGGACACCGGGGAGCTGTTTTTT. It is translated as CSASKREDTGELFF.

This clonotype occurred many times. The chain's CDR3 is CSAKSQLSTYEQYF. CDR3 nucleotide sequence: TGCAGTGCTAAATCACAGCTGTCCACCTACGAGCAGTACTTC. The chain links TRBV20-1 to TRBJ2-7; D ambiguous. Germline V CDR1 and CDR2: DFQATT, SNEGSKA (reference sequence). V lost 4 bases and J lost 2, with 15 bases in between. This CDR3 comprises 14 residues.

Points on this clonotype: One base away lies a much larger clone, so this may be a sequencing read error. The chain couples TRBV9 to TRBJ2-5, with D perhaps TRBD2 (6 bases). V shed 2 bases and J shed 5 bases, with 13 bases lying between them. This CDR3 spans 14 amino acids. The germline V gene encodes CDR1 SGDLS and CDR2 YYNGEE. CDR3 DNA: TGTGCCAGCAGCGTCGGACTACCGATGGAGACCCAGTACTTC. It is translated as CASSVGLPMETQYF.

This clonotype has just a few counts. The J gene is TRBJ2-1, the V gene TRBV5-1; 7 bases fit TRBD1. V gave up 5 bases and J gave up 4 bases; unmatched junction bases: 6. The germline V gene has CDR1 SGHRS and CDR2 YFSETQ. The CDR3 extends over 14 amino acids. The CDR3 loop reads CASRLTTGYNEQFF. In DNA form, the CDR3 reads TGCGCCAGCAGGCTTACGACAGGGTACAATGAGCAGTTCTTC.

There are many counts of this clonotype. The CDR3 DNA reads TGTGCCAGCAGCTTATGGCCCCCGACCTCCGAAGATGCGAACACTGAAGCTTTCTTT. It translates to CASSLWPPTSEDANTEAFF. The chain employs TRBV7-3 and TRBJ1-1; no clear D gene. The CDR3 runs to 19 residues. Trimming took 2 bases from V and 1 from J, leaving 23 bases between them. Germline CDR1 SGHTA, CDR2 FQGTGA.

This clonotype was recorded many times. The CDR3 DNA is TGTGCCAGCAGCCGCCTTGCAGCGCCGACTTACAATGAGCAGTTCTTC. Translation: CASSRLAAPTYNEQFF. The rearrangement links TRBV7-2 to TRBJ2-1, with no clear D. Looked up from germline, CDR1 is SGHTA and CDR2 is FQGNSA. V gave up 5 bases and J gave up 4 bases, with 18 bases separating them. This CDR3 is built from 16 residues.

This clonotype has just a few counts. In nucleotides, the CDR3 is TGTGCCGGGGGACAGGGCGCGTACGAGCAGTACTTC. It yields the protein CAGGQGAYEQYF. This chain links TRBV6-1 with TRBJ2-7, with 9 bases aligning to TRBD1. The V and J ends lost 11 bases and 4 bases, in that order; junction bases with no gene match: 6. The germline V gene has CDR1 MNHNS and CDR2 SASEGT. This CDR3 has 12 residues.

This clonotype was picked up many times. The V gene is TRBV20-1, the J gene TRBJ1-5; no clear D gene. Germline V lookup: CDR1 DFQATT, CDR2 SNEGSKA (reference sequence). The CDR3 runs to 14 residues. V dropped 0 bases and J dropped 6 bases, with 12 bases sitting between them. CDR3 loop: CSARDLGEGQPQHF. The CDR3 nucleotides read TGCAGTGCTAGAGATTTGGGCGAGGGTCAGCCCCAGCATTTT.

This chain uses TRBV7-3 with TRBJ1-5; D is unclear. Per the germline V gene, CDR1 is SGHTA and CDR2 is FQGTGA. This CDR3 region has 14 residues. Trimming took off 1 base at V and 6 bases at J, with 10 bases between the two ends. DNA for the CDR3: TGTGCCAGCAGCTTAAGAGGTGGGGTTCAGCCCCAGCATTTT. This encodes CASSLRGGVQPQHF.

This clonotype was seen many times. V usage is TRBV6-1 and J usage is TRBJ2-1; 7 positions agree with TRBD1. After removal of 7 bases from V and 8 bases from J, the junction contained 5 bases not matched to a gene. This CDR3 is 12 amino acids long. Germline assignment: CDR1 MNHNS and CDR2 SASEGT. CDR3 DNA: TGTGCCAGCACGGCGGACAGGTATGAGCAGTTCTTC. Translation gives CASTADRYEQFF.

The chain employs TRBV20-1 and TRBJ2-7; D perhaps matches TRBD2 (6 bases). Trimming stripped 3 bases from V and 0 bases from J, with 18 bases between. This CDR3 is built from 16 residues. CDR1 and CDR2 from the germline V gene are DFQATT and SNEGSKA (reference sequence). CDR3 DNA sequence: TGCAGTGCTAGGGCCGAGGGACTCCTGGGCTCCTACGAGCAGTACTTC. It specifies CSARAEGLLGSYEQYF.

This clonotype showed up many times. The CDR3 DNA reads as TGTGCCAGCAGCCCGTCGAGCGGAGAGGCGGAGACCCAGTACTTC. It specifies CASSPSSGEAETQYF. The J gene is TRBJ2-5, the V gene TRBV4-2; a possible D gene is TRBD2 (5 bases). Germline CDR1 is LGHNA and CDR2 is YNFKEQ. CDR3 length: 15 residues. V was cut by 4 bases and J by 5 bases, with 17 bases left in between.

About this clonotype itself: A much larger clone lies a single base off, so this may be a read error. The CDR3 sequence: CASSPTSLNGIEQFF. Written as DNA, the CDR3 is TGTGCCAGCAGCCCTACCTCCCTTAACGGGATTGAGCAGTTCTTC. The chain links TRBV9 to TRBJ2-1; a possible D gene is TRBD2 (5 bases). The germline V gene has CDR1 SGDLS and CDR2 YYNGEE. V lost 4 bases to trimming and J lost 9 bases, with 20 bases between them. There are 15 residues in the CDR3.

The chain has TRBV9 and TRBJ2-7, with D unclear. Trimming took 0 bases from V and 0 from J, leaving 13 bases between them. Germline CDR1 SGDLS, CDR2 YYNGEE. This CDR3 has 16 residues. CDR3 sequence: CASSVAPQGNSYEQYF. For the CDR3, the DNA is TGTGCCAGCAGCGTAGCCCCCCAAGGGAACTCCTACGAGCAGTACTTC.